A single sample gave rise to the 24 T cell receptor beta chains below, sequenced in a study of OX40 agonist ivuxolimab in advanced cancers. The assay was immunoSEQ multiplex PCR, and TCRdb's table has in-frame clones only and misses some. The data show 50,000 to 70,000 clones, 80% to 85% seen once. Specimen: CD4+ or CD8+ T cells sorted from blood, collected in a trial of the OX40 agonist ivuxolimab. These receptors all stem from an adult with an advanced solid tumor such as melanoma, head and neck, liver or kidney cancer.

The CDR3 loop is CASKGGSGGTQYF. CDR3 nucleotide sequence: TGTGCCAGCAAAGGAGGGAGCGGAGGGACCCAGTACTTC. The chain recombines TRBV11-2 with TRBJ2-5; D is possibly TRBD2 (6 bases). The CDR3 has 13 amino acids. V was shortened by 7 bases and J by 7 bases, with 16 bases between the two germline ends. CDR1 SGHAT and CDR2 FQNNGV come from the germline V gene.

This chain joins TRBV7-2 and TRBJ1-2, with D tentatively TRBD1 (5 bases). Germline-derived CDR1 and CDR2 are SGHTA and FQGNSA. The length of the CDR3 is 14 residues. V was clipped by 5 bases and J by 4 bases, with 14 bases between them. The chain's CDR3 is CASSARDGTYGYTF. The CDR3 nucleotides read TGTGCCAGCAGCGCCCGGGACGGTACCTATGGCTACACCTTC. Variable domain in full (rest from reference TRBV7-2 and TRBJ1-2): GAGVSQSPSNKVTEKGKDVELRCDPISGHTALYWYRQSLGQGLEFLIYFQGNSAPDKSGLPSDRFSAERTGGSVSTLTIQRTQQEDSAVYLCASSARDGTYGYTFGSGTRLTVV.

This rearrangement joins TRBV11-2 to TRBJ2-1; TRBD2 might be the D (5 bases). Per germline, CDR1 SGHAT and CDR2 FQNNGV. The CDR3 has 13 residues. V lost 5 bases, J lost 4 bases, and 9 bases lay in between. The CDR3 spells CASSNERYNEQFF. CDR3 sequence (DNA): TGTGCCAGCAGCAACGAGCGGTACAATGAGCAGTTCTTC.

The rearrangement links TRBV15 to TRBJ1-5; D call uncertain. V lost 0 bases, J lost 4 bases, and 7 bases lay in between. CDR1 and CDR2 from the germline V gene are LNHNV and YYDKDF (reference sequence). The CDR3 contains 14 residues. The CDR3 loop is CATSREKGNQPQHF. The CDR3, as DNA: TGTGCCACCAGCAGAGAAAAAGGAAATCAGCCCCAGCATTTT.

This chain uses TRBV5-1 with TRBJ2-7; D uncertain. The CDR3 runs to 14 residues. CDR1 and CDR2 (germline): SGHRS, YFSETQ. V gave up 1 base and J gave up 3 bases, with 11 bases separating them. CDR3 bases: TGCGCCAGCAGCTTGAGTGAGGCTAACTACGAGCAGTACTTC. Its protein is CASSLSEANYEQYF.

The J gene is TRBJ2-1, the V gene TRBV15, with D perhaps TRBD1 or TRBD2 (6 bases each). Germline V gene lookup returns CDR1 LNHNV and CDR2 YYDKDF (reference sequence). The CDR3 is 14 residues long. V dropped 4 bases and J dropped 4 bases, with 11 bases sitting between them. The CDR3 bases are TGTGCCACCAGCACCGGGGGCGGTTACAATGAGCAGTTCTTC. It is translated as CATSTGGGYNEQFF.

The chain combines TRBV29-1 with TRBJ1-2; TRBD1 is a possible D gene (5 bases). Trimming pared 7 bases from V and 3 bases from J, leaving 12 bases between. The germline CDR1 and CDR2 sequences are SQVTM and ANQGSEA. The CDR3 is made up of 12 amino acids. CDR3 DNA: TGCAGCGGGGGGGAGGTCGACTATGGCTACACCTTC. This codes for CSGGEVDYGYTF.

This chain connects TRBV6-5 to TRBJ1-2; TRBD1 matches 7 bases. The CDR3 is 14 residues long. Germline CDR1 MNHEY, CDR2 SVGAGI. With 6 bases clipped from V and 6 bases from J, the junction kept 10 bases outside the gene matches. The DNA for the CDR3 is TGTGCCAGCAGATCAGGGGGAACTTGGGATGGCTACACCTTC. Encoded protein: CASRSGGTWDGYTF.

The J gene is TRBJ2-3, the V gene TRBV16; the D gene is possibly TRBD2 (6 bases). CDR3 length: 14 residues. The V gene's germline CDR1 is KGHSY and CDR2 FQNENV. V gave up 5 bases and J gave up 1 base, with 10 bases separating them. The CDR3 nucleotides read TGTGCCAGCAGCTGGGGACTTCGCACAGATACGCAGTATTTT. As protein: CASSWGLRTDTQYF.

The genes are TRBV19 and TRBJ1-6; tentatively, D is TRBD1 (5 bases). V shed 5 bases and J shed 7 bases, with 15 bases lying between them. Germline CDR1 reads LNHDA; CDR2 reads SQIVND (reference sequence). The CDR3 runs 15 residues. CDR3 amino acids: CASSATGGKNSPLHF. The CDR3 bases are TGTGCCAGTAGTGCAACCGGGGGAAAAAATTCACCCCTCCACTTT.

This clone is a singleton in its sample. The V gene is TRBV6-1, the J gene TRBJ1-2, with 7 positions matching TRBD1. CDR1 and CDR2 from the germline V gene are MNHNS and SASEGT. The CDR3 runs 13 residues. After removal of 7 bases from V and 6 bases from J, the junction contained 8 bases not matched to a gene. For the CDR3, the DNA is TGTGCCAGCACCTTTTCCGGGACAGATGGCTACACCTTC. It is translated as CASTFSGTDGYTF.

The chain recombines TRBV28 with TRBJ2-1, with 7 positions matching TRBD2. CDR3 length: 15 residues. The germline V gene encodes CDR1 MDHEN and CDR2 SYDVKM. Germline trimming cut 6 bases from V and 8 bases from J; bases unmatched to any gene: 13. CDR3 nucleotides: TGTGCCAGCAGGACCGCGGGAGATTTTTTTGATGAGCAGTTCTTC. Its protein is CASRTAGDFFDEQFF.

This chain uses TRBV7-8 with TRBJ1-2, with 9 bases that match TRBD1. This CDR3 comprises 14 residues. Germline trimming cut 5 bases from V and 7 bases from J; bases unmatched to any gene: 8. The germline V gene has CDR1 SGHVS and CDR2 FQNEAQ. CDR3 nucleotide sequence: TGTGCCAGCAGCGAGGACAGGGGTCGGAGTGGCTACACCTTC. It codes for CASSEDRGRSGYTF.

The DNA of the CDR3 is TGCGCCAGCAGTGAGGAGGGGACGGGGGGAACCTACGAGCAGTACTTC. This sequence encodes CASSEEGTGGTYEQYF. V gene TRBV10-1 combines with J gene TRBJ2-7; 7 bases align to TRBD2. V trimming: 2 bases; J trimming: 2 bases; junction bases outside the gene matches: 9. Germline CDR1 WNHNN, CDR2 SYGVQD (reference sequence). The CDR3 length is 16 residues.

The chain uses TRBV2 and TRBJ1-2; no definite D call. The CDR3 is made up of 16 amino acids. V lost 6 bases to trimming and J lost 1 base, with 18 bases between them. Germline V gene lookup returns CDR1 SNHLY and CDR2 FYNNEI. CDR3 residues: CASSEGWGNINYGYTF. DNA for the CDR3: TGTGCCAGCAGCGAGGGTTGGGGAAACATTAACTATGGCTACACCTTC. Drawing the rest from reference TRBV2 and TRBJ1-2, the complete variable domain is EPEVTQTPSHQVTQMGQEVILRCVPISNHLYFYWYRQILGQKVEFLVSFYNNEISEKSEIFDDQFSVERPDGSNFTLKIRSTKLEDSAMYFCASSEGWGNINYGYTFGSGTRLTVV.

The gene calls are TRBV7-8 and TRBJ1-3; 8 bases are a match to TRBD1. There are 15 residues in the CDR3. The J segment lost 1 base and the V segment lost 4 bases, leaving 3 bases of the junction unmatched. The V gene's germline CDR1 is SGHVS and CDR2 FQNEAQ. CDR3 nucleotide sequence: TGTGCCAGCAGCTCCCACAGGGGGTCTGGAAACACCATATATTTT. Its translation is CASSSHRGSGNTIYF.

The CDR3 sequence: CASSQVGLANQETQYF. CDR3 sequence (DNA): TGTGCCAGCAGCCAAGTTGGACTAGCGAATCAAGAGACCCAGTACTTC. The rearrangement links TRBV14 to TRBJ2-5, with TRBD2 identical over 9 bases. CDR3 length: 16 residues. From germline, CDR1 is SGHDN and CDR2 FVKESK. V dropped 1 base and J dropped 2; count of bases not matched to a gene: 5.

This CDR3 reads CATRESPAGGNTIYF. CDR3 DNA: TGTGCCACCCGGGAGTCCCCCGCGGGAGGAAACACCATATATTTT. This chain connects TRBV19 to TRBJ1-3; D not certain. V dropped 10 bases and J dropped 4 bases, with 20 bases sitting between them. The CDR3 spans 15 residues. CDR1 and CDR2 (germline): LNHDA, SQIVND (reference sequence).

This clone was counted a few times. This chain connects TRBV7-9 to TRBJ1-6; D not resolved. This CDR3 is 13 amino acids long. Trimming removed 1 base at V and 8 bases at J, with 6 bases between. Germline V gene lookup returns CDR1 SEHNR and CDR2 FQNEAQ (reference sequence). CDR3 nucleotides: TGTGCCAGCAGCTTAGGCGGGGATTCACCCCTCCACTTT. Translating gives CASSLGGDSPLHF.

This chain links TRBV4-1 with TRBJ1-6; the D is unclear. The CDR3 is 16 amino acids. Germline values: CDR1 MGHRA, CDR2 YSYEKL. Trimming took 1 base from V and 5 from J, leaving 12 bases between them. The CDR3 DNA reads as TGCGCCAGCAGCCAAGGGAGGGTTCTGGATAATTCACCCCTCCACTTT. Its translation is CASSQGRVLDNSPLHF.

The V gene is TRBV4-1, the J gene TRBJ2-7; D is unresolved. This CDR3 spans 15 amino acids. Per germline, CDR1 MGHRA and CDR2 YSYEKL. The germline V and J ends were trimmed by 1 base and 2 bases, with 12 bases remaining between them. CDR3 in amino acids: CASSQARQPTYEQYF. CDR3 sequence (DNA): TGCGCCAGCAGCCAAGCCAGGCAACCTACCTACGAGCAGTACTTC.

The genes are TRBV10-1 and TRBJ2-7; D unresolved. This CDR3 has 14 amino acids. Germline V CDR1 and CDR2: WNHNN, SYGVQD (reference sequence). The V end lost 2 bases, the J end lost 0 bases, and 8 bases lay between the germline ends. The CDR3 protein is CASSEGTASYEQYF. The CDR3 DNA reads TGCGCCAGCAGTGAGGGAACAGCCTCCTACGAGCAGTACTTC.

CDR3 residues: CASSRGSGTGELFF. CDR3 sequence (DNA): TGTGCCAGCAGCAGGGGGTCGGGCACCGGGGAGCTGTTTTTT. This chain uses TRBV27 with TRBJ2-2; TRBD1 agrees at 7 bases. Germline lookup yields CDR1 MNHEY and CDR2 SMNVEV (reference sequence). The V gene end was trimmed by 6 bases and the J gene end by 4 bases; junction bases not matched to a gene: 5. The CDR3 contains 14 residues.

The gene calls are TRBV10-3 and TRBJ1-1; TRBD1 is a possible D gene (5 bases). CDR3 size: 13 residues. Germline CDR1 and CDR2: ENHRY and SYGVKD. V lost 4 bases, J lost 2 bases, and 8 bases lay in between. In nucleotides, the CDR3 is TGTGCCATCAGTGGGGGCGGTAACACTGAAGCTTTCTTT. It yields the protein CAISGGGNTEAFF.